The next 13 T cell receptor beta chains were all read from a single sample in a study of T cell responses to AZD1222 COVID-19 vaccine. Clones were sequenced by immunoSEQ multiplex PCR, and TCRdb holds only the in-frame ones, with some missing. The sample shows some 170,000 clones, roughly nine tenths of them seen only once. Sequenced here: peripheral blood, sampled on day 0 of MenACWY control vaccination. These receptors all come from an adult in good health.

This chain links TRBV9 with TRBJ1-2; D is unclear. This CDR3 spans 12 amino acids. The germline V gene has CDR1 SGDLS and CDR2 YYNGEE. Trimming pared 0 bases from V and 8 bases from J, leaving 8 bases between. The CDR3 loop is CASSVAGGGYTF. CDR3 coding DNA: TGTGCCAGCAGCGTAGCAGGAGGAGGCTACACCTTC. The full variable domain, with the rest looked up from reference TRBV9 and TRBJ1-2, is DSGVTQTPKHLITATGQRVTLRCSPRSGDLSVYWYQQSLDQGLQFLIQYYNGEERAKGNILERFSAQQFPDLHSELNLSSLELGDSALYFCASSVAGGGYTFGSGTRLTVV.

The chain joins TRBV9 to TRBJ1-2, with a possible D match to TRBD1 (5 bases). The germline V gene has CDR1 SGDLS and CDR2 YYNGEE. Trimming removed 4 bases from V and 4 bases from J, with 17 bases in between. The CDR3 is 15 residues long. CDR3 residues: CASSSLGLGGYGYTF. The CDR3, as DNA: TGTGCCAGCAGCTCCCTTGGTCTGGGGGGCTATGGCTACACCTTC.

The V and J genes are TRBV19 and TRBJ1-1; tentatively, D is TRBD1 (5 bases). Between the trimmed V and J ends, which lost 7 bases and 3 bases, there was a span of 15 bases. Germline CDR1 reads LNHDA; CDR2 reads SQIVND (reference sequence). The CDR3 extends over 14 amino acids. The DNA of the CDR3 is TGTGCCAGTATGGGGCGGCGAGGGGACACTGAAGCTTTCTTT. Translating it yields CASMGRRGDTEAFF.

The gene calls are TRBV7-3 and TRBJ2-1, with D perhaps TRBD2 (5 bases). The CDR3 sequence is 12 residues long. CDR1 SGHTA and CDR2 FQGTGA come from the germline V gene. Trimming took off 3 bases at V and 13 bases at J, with 13 bases between the two ends. The CDR3: CASSFTSGFQFF. DNA of the CDR3: TGTGCCAGCAGCTTTACCTCGGGGTTCCAGTTCTTC.

The V call is TRBV30, the J call TRBJ2-4; 7 positions match TRBD1. Germline lookup yields CDR1 GTSNPN and CDR2 SVGIG (reference sequence). CDR3 length: 15 residues. Trimming at V came to 4 bases and at J to 3 bases, leaving 9 bases not matched to a gene. The CDR3 is CAWNVDRSGKNIQYF. The CDR3 nucleotides are TGTGCCTGGAACGTGGACAGGTCTGGCAAAAACATTCAGTACTTC.

The chain has TRBV19 and TRBJ2-4; D remains ambiguous. Germline V gene data show CDR1 as LNHDA and CDR2 as SQIVND (reference sequence). The CDR3 contains 16 residues. Trimming shortened V by 3 bases and J by 0 bases, and 12 bases separated the two germline ends. CDR3 loop: CASSIRIVLAKNIQYF. The CDR3 nucleotides are TGTGCCAGTAGTATTCGAATCGTACTAGCCAAAAACATTCAGTACTTC. The whole variable domain, filled in from reference TRBV19 and TRBJ2-4, reads DGGITQSPKYLFRKEGQNVTLSCEQNLNHDAMYWYRQDPGQGLRLIYYSQIVNDFQKGDIAEGYSVSREKKESFPLTVTSAQKNPTAFYLCASSIRIVLAKNIQYFGAGTRLSVL.

V and J are TRBV7-4 and TRBJ1-2; D is unclear. Germline V gives CDR1 SGHVT, CDR2 SQSDAQ. The CDR3 covers 14 residues. Trimming removed 5 bases at V and 2 bases at J, with 12 bases between. The CDR3 here is CASSPRTVNYGYTF. In DNA form, the CDR3 reads TGTGCCAGCAGCCCCCGGACTGTGAACTATGGCTACACCTTC.

The gene calls are TRBV7-2 and TRBJ1-6, with 7 nucleotides matching TRBD1. The J segment lost 7 bases and the V segment lost 5 bases, leaving 5 bases of the junction unmatched. The germline CDR1 and CDR2 sequences are SGHTA and FQGNSA. This CDR3 is built from 14 residues. The CDR3 DNA is TGTGCCAGCAGCCCCCAGGGGGTAAATTCACCCCTCCACTTT. This translates into CASSPQGVNSPLHF.

This chain joins TRBV19 and TRBJ1-2; tentative D call: TRBD1 (6 bases). The germline CDR1 and CDR2 sequences are LNHDA and SQIVND (reference sequence). The length of the CDR3 is 15 residues. Trimming took off 3 bases at V and 0 bases at J, with 11 bases between the two ends. The CDR3: CASSMRTGPNYGYTF. The CDR3 nucleotides are TGTGCCAGTAGTATGAGAACAGGGCCTAACTATGGCTACACCTTC.

This clone occurred once. The chain couples TRBV6-1 to TRBJ1-2; D possibly corresponds to TRBD1 (6 bases). The CDR3 length is 14 residues. Germline CDR1 and CDR2: MNHNS and SASEGT. V lost 3 bases and J 3 bases, leaving 11 bases between the germline ends. The CDR3 loop reads CASSDLQGHYGYTF. The CDR3 DNA reads TGTGCCAGCAGTGATCTACAGGGCCACTATGGCTACACCTTC.

V and J are TRBV29-1 and TRBJ2-1, with TRBD2 matching over 8 bases. The V and J ends lost 6 bases and 10 bases, in that order; junction bases with no gene match: 5. The CDR3 runs 11 residues. Per the germline V gene, CDR1 is SQVTM and CDR2 is ANQGSEA. DNA of the CDR3: TGCAGCGTCGGACTAGCTGAGGAGCAGTTCTTC. Its translation: CSVGLAEEQFF.

This sequence joins TRBV30 and TRBJ2-2; 16 bases fit TRBD2. The CDR3 is 18 amino acids. Germline lookup yields CDR1 GTSNPN and CDR2 SVGIG (reference sequence). After removal of 7 bases from V and 1 base from J, the junction contained 9 bases not matched to a gene. This CDR3 reads CASPPGLAGGKNTGELFF. The DNA for the CDR3 is TGTGCCTCCCCACCGGGACTAGCGGGAGGGAAGAACACCGGGGAGCTGTTTTTT.

Here the CDR3 DNA reads TGTGCCAGCAGCTTAACGGCAGGGCATCGGGGCTACACCTTC. It is translated as CASSLTAGHRGYTF. This chain joins TRBV7-8 and TRBJ1-2, with TRBD1 as a possible D gene (5 bases). The CDR3 is 14 amino acids. Germline lookup yields CDR1 SGHVS and CDR2 FQNEAQ. Trimming shortened V by 2 bases and J by 8 bases, and 15 bases separated the two germline ends.